This entry lists 20 T cell receptor beta chains sequenced from one sample in a study of T cells in Graves' hyperthyroidism and ophthalmopathy. TCR beta CDR3 regions were amplified from RNA. First-round RT-PCR of the TCR CDR3 relied on the HTBI primer set. MiXCR, applied by TCRdb to the multiplex PCR reads, yields one record per CDR3 protein. The sample consists of 500,000 to 650,000 distinct CDR3 sequences, about 15% of them appearing once. The specimen was blood. All receptors come from a young woman with Graves' ophthalmopathy.

This clonotype was found many times. This chain connects TRBV20-1 to TRBJ1-1; D unresolved. Trimming left V 5 bases short and J 0 bases short, with 10 bases between. CDR1 is DFQATT, CDR2 SNEGSKA, per germline (reference sequence). This CDR3 spans 13 amino acids. The CDR3 region is CSAPGMMNTEAFF. In DNA, the CDR3 is TGCAGTGCTCCGGGAATGATGAACACTGAAGCTTTCTTT.

The sample holds a few counts of this clonotype. This may stem from a read error, because a much larger clone lies one nucleotide away. The chain has TRBV6-5 and TRBJ2-5; D not resolved. The CDR3 consists of 11 residues. CDR1 is MNHEY and CDR2 is SVGAGI in the germline V gene. Between the trimmed V and J ends, which lost 2 bases and 5 bases, there was a span of 3 bases. The CDR3 nucleotides are TGTGCCAGCAGTTACGTGGAGACCCAGTACTTC. This encodes CASSYVETQYF.

This clonotype was observed a handful of times. The chain links TRBV9 to TRBJ2-5; 8 bases line up with TRBD1. The V gene's germline CDR1 is SGDLS and CDR2 YYNGEE. This CDR3 has 14 residues. Trimming cost V 4 bases and J 4 bases; bases outside gene matches: 6. For the CDR3, the DNA is TGTGCCAGCAGCCCGTCGACAGGGGTAGAGACCCAGTACTTC. Encoded protein: CASSPSTGVETQYF.

This clonotype appeared many times. This rearrangement joins TRBV18 to TRBJ2-1; D gene unclear. Per the germline V gene, CDR1 is KGHSH and CDR2 is LQKENI. V lost 3 bases and J 5 bases, leaving 8 bases between the germline ends. The CDR3 has 13 amino acids. This CDR3 reads CASSPGLHNEQFF. CDR3 DNA sequence: TGTGCCAGCTCACCGGGCCTCCACAATGAGCAGTTCTTC.

This clonotype was found a few times. The V call is TRBV6-1, the J call TRBJ2-1; maybe TRBD2 (5 bases). This CDR3 is 15 amino acids long. The V end lost 8 bases, the J end lost 9 bases, and 23 bases lay between the germline ends. Germline CDR1 reads MNHNS; CDR2 reads SASEGT. The DNA for the CDR3 is TGTGCCAGCCAAACGACGAGGGTACTCTTGGGTGAGCAGTTCTTC. Residues: CASQTTRVLLGEQFF.

V usage is TRBV15 and J usage is TRBJ2-2; 10 bases fit TRBD2. CDR1 and CDR2 from the germline V gene are LNHNV and YYDKDF (reference sequence). This CDR3 is 16 amino acids long. V shed 5 bases and J 5 bases; nucleotides not matched to a gene: 8. Written as DNA, the CDR3 is TGTGCCACCAGCGCCCGAGGTAGCGGGAGGACCGGGGAGCTGTTTTTT. Its translation is CATSARGSGRTGELFF.

The table lists this clonotype with many counts. The genes are TRBV30 and TRBJ1-2; D remains unclear. The CDR3 extends over 11 amino acids. Trimming removed 1 base at V and 5 bases at J, with 5 bases between. The germline gives CDR1 GTSNPN, CDR2 SVGIG (reference sequence). CDR3 region: CAWSGRYGYTF. CDR3 nucleotides: TGTGCCTGGAGTGGACGTTATGGCTACACCTTC.

This clonotype came up a few times. The chain combines TRBV4-1 with TRBJ2-5; 7 positions match TRBD1. Germline trimming cut 2 bases from V and 5 bases from J; bases unmatched to any gene: 11. The germline V gene has CDR1 MGHRA and CDR2 YSYEKL. The CDR3 runs to 16 residues. In DNA, the CDR3 is TGCGCCAGCAGCCAAATTGGGCAGGGGGACGTGGAGACCCAGTACTTC. This gives the protein CASSQIGQGDVETQYF.

This sequence joins TRBV5-6 and TRBJ2-1; the D gene is possibly TRBD1 (6 bases). Germline loops: CDR1 SGHDT, CDR2 YYEEEE. V lost 4 bases and J 7 bases, leaving 24 bases between the germline ends. This CDR3 has 17 amino acids. The DNA for the CDR3 is TGTGCCAGCAGCACTTCGACAGGCGCCTTGGACGTAAATGAGCAGTTCTTC. Translation gives CASSTSTGALDVNEQFF.

Many counts were recorded for this clonotype. This chain links TRBV2 with TRBJ1-6, with D tentatively TRBD1 (5 bases). V gave up 7 bases and J gave up 7 bases, with 17 bases separating them. Germline V lookup: CDR1 SNHLY, CDR2 FYNNEI. This CDR3 comprises 15 residues. CDR3 DNA: TGTGCCAGCACCGGGATCGCGGGGGGAAATTCACCCCTCCACTTT. Translating gives CASTGIAGGNSPLHF.

J is TRBJ1-6 and V is TRBV20-1, with TRBD1 matching over 7 bases. Germline trimming cut 6 bases from V and 9 bases from J; bases unmatched to any gene: 8. The CDR3 spans 13 residues. Germline CDR1 reads DFQATT; CDR2 reads SNEGSKA (reference sequence). This CDR3 reads CSAKTGSGSPLHF. The CDR3 DNA sequence: TGCAGTGCAAAGACAGGGTCCGGTTCACCCCTCCACTTT.

As for this clonotype: This sequence may be a read error, since a much larger clone differs from it by one base. The chain has TRBV5-4 and TRBJ2-3; 7 bases are shared with TRBD1. After removal of 4 bases from V and 0 bases from J, the junction contained 5 bases not matched to a gene. Germline-derived CDR1 and CDR2 are SGHNT and YYREEE (reference sequence). This CDR3 spans 15 amino acids. For the CDR3, the DNA is TGTGCCAGCAGCCCCGGGACAGAGAGCACAGATACGCAGTATTTT. Protein: CASSPGTESTDTQYF.

The sample holds a few counts of this clonotype. The chain has TRBV12-3 or TRBV12-4 and TRBJ1-4; no definite D call. The CDR3 totals 16 residues. Trimming shortened V by 3 bases and J by 5 bases, and 16 bases separated the two germline ends. CDR3 DNA sequence: TGTGCCAGCAGTTTTTTCGCGTCAGGAAGAAATGAAAAACTGTTTTTT. Protein product: CASSFFASGRNEKLFF.

This clonotype was detected ten times or more. The V gene is TRBV10-2, the J gene TRBJ2-5; 11 bases map to TRBD2. V was clipped by 6 bases and J by 5 bases; unmatched bases: 17. Germline values: CDR1 WSHSY, CDR2 SAAADI. The CDR3 extends over 18 amino acids. For the CDR3, the DNA is TGCGCCAGCAGCGACGCAACTAGCGGGGGTTTGTTTGTGGAGACCCAGTACTTC. It translates to CASSDATSGGLFVETQYF.

Only a few counts were recorded for this clonotype. The chain has TRBV7-8 and TRBJ1-5, with D tentatively TRBD1 (5 bases). Germline CDR1 reads SGHVS; CDR2 reads FQNEAQ. CDR3 length equals 18 residues. The V end was cut by 3 bases, the J end by 6 bases, with 24 bases between. This CDR3 reads CASSLASWGLGEGQPQHF. The CDR3 DNA reads TGTGCCAGCAGCTTGGCGTCATGGGGTTTAGGGGAAGGTCAGCCCCAGCATTTT.

This clonotype was observed a handful of times. An end of the junction does not agree with germline; a read error may underlie this. The chain joins TRBV25-1 to TRBJ2-7; D might be TRBD2 (6 bases). The CDR3 spans 14 residues. The germline gives CDR1 MGHDK, CDR2 SYGVNS. CDR3 coding DNA: TGTGCCAGCAGTGACACGGGAGCAACCTACGAACAGTACTTC. It codes for CASSDTGATYEQYF.

This clonotype was counted a few times. The chain employs TRBV20-1 and TRBJ2-5; D assignment may be TRBD1 or TRBD2 (5 bases each). The CDR3 loop spans 15 amino acids. Trimming took 0 bases from V and 1 from J, leaving 12 bases between them. Germline lookup yields CDR1 DFQATT and CDR2 SNEGSKA (reference sequence). The CDR3 DNA reads as TGCAGTGCTAGAGATTCACGGGACCCCCAAGAGACCCAGTACTTC. Translating gives CSARDSRDPQETQYF.

The table lists this clonotype with a few counts. The chain uses TRBV7-8 and TRBJ2-7; the match to TRBD2 covers 8 bases. After removal of 0 bases from V and 4 bases from J, the junction contained 11 bases not matched to a gene. The CDR3 is 17 residues long. Germline V gene data show CDR1 as SGHVS and CDR2 as FQNEAQ. This CDR3 is CASSLAFREREPYEQYF. CDR3 DNA: TGTGCCAGCAGCTTAGCTTTCCGGGAGCGGGAGCCTTACGAGCAGTACTTC.

This clonotype was seen more than once but under ten times. The J gene is TRBJ2-2, the V gene TRBV20-1, with D unresolved. The V gene's germline CDR1 is DFQATT and CDR2 SNEGSKA (reference sequence). The CDR3 is made up of 13 amino acids. The V end lost 2 bases, the J end lost 6 bases, and 10 bases lay between the germline ends. The CDR3 reads CSARNFDAGELFF. The CDR3 DNA reads as TGCAGTGCTAGAAATTTCGACGCCGGGGAGCTGTTTTTT.

This clonotype came up a few times. The V call is TRBV6-1, the J call TRBJ1-4, with a tentative D call TRBD1 (6 bases). The V and J ends lost 5 bases and 7 bases respectively, with 17 bases between them. The CDR3 has 15 residues. Germline CDR1 reads MNHNS; CDR2 reads SASEGT. Here the CDR3 DNA reads TGTGCCAGCAGTTCCCGGAGGGGGAGCGGTGAAAAACTGTTTTTT. Amino acid sequence: CASSSRRGSGEKLFF.